These T cell receptor beta chains were read from a single sample in a study of OX40 agonist ivuxolimab in advanced cancers. Generated by immunoSEQ multiplex PCR, the TCRdb table keeps only in-frame clones and is missing some. The repertoire consists of under 40,000 clones, with about 78% occurring once and the leading ten covering 10% to 15%. The sample was CD4+ or CD8+ T cells sorted from blood, taken in a trial of the OX40 agonist ivuxolimab. These TCRs come from an adult with an advanced solid tumor such as melanoma, head and neck, liver or kidney cancer. The conserved cysteine and the conserved F or W are not part of the CDR3 here. The size of a clone is reported for some rows only, either as once, few or many, or as a class for expanded clones.

clone_size j_call v_call cdr3_aa
few TRBJ2-2 TRBV7-8 ASSLEYSGELF
NA TRBJ1-6 TRBV6-9 ASRRGSNNSPLH
NA TRBJ2-5 TRBV5-1 ASSRGQRQETQY
few TRBJ1-1 TRBV7-9 ASSYQGSEAF
few TRBJ2-1 TRBV4-2 ASSQDSWTGDRDEQF
NA TRBJ2-2 TRBV5-1 ASSFGRGASGELF
NA TRBJ2-3 TRBV9 ASSVVGQSTDTQY
NA TRBJ2-2 TRBV28 ASSPLGPGELF
NA TRBJ1-4 TRBV18 ASSPGQGANEKLF
NA TRBJ2-7 TRBV20-1 SAKRSYEQY
once TRBJ2-1 TRBV28 ASSLGAGGMNEQF
NA TRBJ2-3 TRBV11-1 ASTRGPTDTQY
NA TRBJ2-7 TRBV7-2 ASSPLTTGVHEQY
NA TRBJ2-3 TRBV5-6 ASTPGRGDTQY
NA TRBJ1-5 TRBV18 ASSDRAYSPQH
NA TRBJ2-3 TRBV5-6 ASSLATISTDTQY
NA TRBJ2-2 TRBV5-6 ASSSVLAGEIGELF
NA TRBJ2-6 TRBV5-1 ASGRSGQGATGANVLT
NA TRBJ2-7 TRBV11-2 ASSLDGGVGYEQY
NA TRBJ1-1 TRBV5-4 ASSQGQGPPNTEAF
NA TRBJ2-5 TRBV7-9 ASSPITGGRYQETQY
NA TRBJ1-1 TRBV27 ASSSRDRAAATEAF
NA TRBJ2-7 TRBV30 AWSLPGLAGFRVEQY
NA NA TRBV28 ASSPGYEQY
NA TRBJ1-1 TRBV28 ASSPPQKGRREAF
NA TRBJ2-1 TRBV19 ASGLAVYNEQF
NA TRBJ2-7 TRBV6-5 ASRYTSGGDYEQY
NA TRBJ1-2 TRBV18 ASSQVEGGTQYGYT
once TRBJ2-1 TRBV5-1 ASSLLDNRVGNEQF
few TRBJ1-6 TRBV4-1 ASSPGLGSPLH
NA TRBJ2-1 TRBV28 ASRTDRKALNEQF
NA TRBJ2-7 TRBV19 ASSIAGSGTGSYEQY
NA TRBJ2-7 TRBV6-5 ASSKDRDHYEQY
few TRBJ2-3 TRBV28 ASSPTSGGHTDTQY
NA TRBJ1-2 TRBV15 ATSREGGNYGYT
NA TRBJ2-7 TRBV28 ASSSGESVQY
NA TRBJ1-5 TRBV6-1 ASSDASGGNQPQH
NA TRBJ2-1 TRBV5-6 ASSGGPGQGYNEQF
NA TRBJ2-7 TRBV7-9 ASSPRQGKGHEQY
NA TRBJ1-4 TRBV10-3 AIRQSEREKLF
NA TRBJ2-2 TRBV12-5 ASGLSPTLTGELF
NA TRBJ2-7 TRBV4-2 ASSQRGGYYEQY
NA TRBJ2-2 TRBV5-8 ASSLDWGPGELF
NA TRBJ2-1 TRBV18 ASSPRDRGPWL
NA TRBJ2-5 TRBV5-1 ASSLGVRGRGETQY